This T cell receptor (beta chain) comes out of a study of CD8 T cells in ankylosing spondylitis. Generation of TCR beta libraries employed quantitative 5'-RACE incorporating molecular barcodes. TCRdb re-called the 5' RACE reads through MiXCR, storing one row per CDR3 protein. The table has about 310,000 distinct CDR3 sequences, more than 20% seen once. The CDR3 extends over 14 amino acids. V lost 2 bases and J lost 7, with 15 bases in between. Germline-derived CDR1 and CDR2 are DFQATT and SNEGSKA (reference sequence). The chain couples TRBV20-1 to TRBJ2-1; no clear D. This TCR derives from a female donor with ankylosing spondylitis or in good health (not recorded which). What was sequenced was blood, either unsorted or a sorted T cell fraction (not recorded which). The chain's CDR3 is CSARNSLGLNEQFF. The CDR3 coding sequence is TGCAGTGCTAGAAATAGCTTAGGGTTAAATGAGCAGTTCTTC.